This T cell receptor (beta chain) appears in the sequencing data of a study of blood T cell repertoires in COVID-19. Study-wide context: Some COVID-19 samples were acute and others convalescent; all came from the United States, Italy and Spain. The cDNA or gDNA used as material had been derived from T cells, B-cell-depleted T cells, or PBMCs.

Original analysis: Reference gene primer amplification gave estimated nucleated cell counts. Using immunoSEQ multiplex PCR, the repertoire was profiled, and TCRdb retains in-frame clones only, with some absent. Clone size and V and J calls were adopted from that table, with D and trimming inferred from the DNA. This table has about 160,000 clones, roughly 91% appearing once. The length of the CDR3 is 16 residues. V was pared by 4 bases and J by 8 bases, with 14 bases of the junction left unmatched. Per the germline V gene, CDR1 is SGHRS and CDR2 is YFSETQ. This sequence originates from a man aged 18-30 years with acute or convalescent COVID-19. The gene calls are TRBV5-1 and TRBJ2-3; 9 nucleotides line up with TRBD2. Sequencing was carried out using peripheral blood. DNA for the CDR3: TGCGCCAGCAGCCCGATGACTAGCGGAAGATCGGCTACGCAGTATTTT. It encodes CASSPMTSGRSATQYF. Full variable domain (missing parts from reference TRBV5-1 and TRBJ2-3): KAGVTQTPRYLIKTRGQQVTLSCSPISGHRSVSWYQQTPGQGLQFLFEYFSETQRNKGNFPGRFSGRQFSNSRSEMNVSTLELGDSALYLCASSPMTSGRSATQYFGPGTRLTVL.